These T cell receptor beta chains were read from a single sample in a study of long-term antiretroviral therapy in people with HIV. Repertoires were generated with immunoSEQ multiplex PCR, while TCRdb's copy carries only in-frame clones and drops some. The sample carries about 25,000 clones, roughly 84% recorded once. The sample consisted of unsorted PBMCs, taken approximately 4.5 years after starting antiretroviral therapy. Source of these receptors: a man aged 30-40 years with HIV. The CDR3 runs from the conserved cysteine through the conserved F or W. For some rows the clone size is stated as once, few or many, or as a class when expanded; others skip it.

CASSEEPEETQYF | - | TRBJ2-5 | TRBV6-4
CASLKTLSFNSPLHF | once | TRBJ1-6 | TRBV2
CASSIGNEQFF | - | TRBJ2-1 | TRBV6-6
CASSSIRLAAGGEQFF | - | TRBJ2-1 | TRBV28
CAWSGAAGPPGNTIYF | - | TRBJ1-3 | TRBV30
CSAMTVSYEQYF | - | TRBJ2-7 | TRBV29-1
CASSTAGLRSSIPYEQYF | - | TRBJ2-7 | TRBV7-2
CASSWGQGAVEAFF | once | TRBJ1-1 | TRBV5-6
CASSPRTSGGAQSF | - | TRBJ2-7 | TRBV13
CASSLGGYYEQYF | - | TRBJ2-7 | TRBV5-4
CASRATGTSTDTQYF | - | TRBJ2-3 | TRBV7-9
CSVRGADYEQYF | - | TRBJ2-7 | TRBV29-1
CASSLGQGFTSGANVLTF | - | TRBJ2-6 | TRBV5-5
CASSPDHDSGRYNEQFF | - | TRBJ2-1 | TRBV19
CASSLTGDREKLFF | - | TRBJ1-4 | TRBV7-2
CASSPRMGQGVDEQFF | once | TRBJ2-1 | TRBV7-8
CASSFRQGGTEAFF | - | TRBJ1-1 | TRBV11-2
CSAERAANADLNTEAFF | few | TRBJ1-1 | TRBV29-1
CASSQEGLAGGPSETQYF | - | TRBJ2-5 | TRBV4-1
CASSFRRHFNYGYTF | few | TRBJ1-2 | TRBV28
CASSVVEVGPIYF | - | TRBJ1-3 | TRBV9
CSVLDRASSYEQYF | - | TRBJ2-7 | TRBV29-1
CASSPGLAGLSYNEQFF | - | TRBJ2-1 | TRBV13